Listed here are 30 T cell receptor beta chains from one sample, sequenced in a study of cytotoxic CD8 clonotypes in ibrutinib-treated CLL. Only in-frame clones appear in the TCRdb table, and some are missing; sequencing was by immunoSEQ multiplex PCR. The sample includes hundreds of thousands of clones, 70% of them seen just once. The sample consisted of PBMCs, taken after 24 months of ibrutinib treatment. Receptors originate from a human donor with chronic lymphocytic leukemia.

This clone was observed once. The same CDR3 arises from other DNA sequences in this sample as well. V gene TRBV5-6 combines with J gene TRBJ1-2; no firm D call. V lost 2 bases and J 5 bases, leaving 7 bases between the germline ends. Looked up from germline, CDR1 is SGHDT and CDR2 is YYEEEE. This CDR3 has 12 residues. The CDR3 DNA sequence: TGTGCCAGCAGCTTAGAAGGGTATGGCTACACCTTC. Translation gives CASSLEGYGYTF.

This rearrangement joins TRBV28 to TRBJ2-2, with TRBD2 matching 8 bases. The CDR3 covers 18 residues. The V segment lost 7 bases and the J segment 2 bases; nucleotides outside the gene matches: 15. Per germline, CDR1 MDHEN and CDR2 SYDVKM. The DNA for the CDR3 is TGTGCCAGCAAGGATCATCCCAAGACTAGCGTTAACACCGGGGAGCTGTTTTTT. This sequence encodes CASKDHPKTSVNTGELFF.

The CDR3 region is CASSLDTWGEAFF. CDR3 sequence (DNA): TGTGCCAGCAGCTTAGACACCTGGGGTGAAGCTTTCTTT. J is TRBJ1-1 and V is TRBV11-3; no clear D gene. This CDR3 spans 13 amino acids. Trimming shortened V by 0 bases and J by 7 bases, and 9 bases separated the two germline ends. Germline lookup yields CDR1 SGHNT and CDR2 YENEEA.

This clone was seen once. CDR3 sequence: CAWRGGQAANEKLFF. The CDR3 nucleotides read TGTGCCTGGAGGGGAGGACAGGCGGCTAATGAAAAACTGTTTTTT. The chain carries TRBV30 and TRBJ1-4; 7 nucleotides align to TRBD1. CDR1 is GTSNPN and CDR2 is SVGIG in the germline V gene (reference sequence). The CDR3 contains 15 residues. With V trimmed by 3 bases and J by 3 bases, 7 bases remained unmatched.

The CDR3 sequence: CASSIEGTGANVLTF. The CDR3 region has the DNA TGTGCCAGTAGTATAGAGGGGACTGGGGCCAACGTCCTGACTTTC. The rearrangement links TRBV19 to TRBJ2-6; D ambiguous. Trimming removed 0 bases from V and 2 bases from J, with 5 bases in between. Germline V gives CDR1 LNHDA, CDR2 SQIVND (reference sequence). The CDR3 has 15 residues.

The chain is built from TRBV28 and TRBJ2-7; the D is unclear. V lost 5 bases to trimming and J lost 5 bases, with 22 bases between them. The germline CDR1 and CDR2 sequences are MDHEN and SYDVKM. The CDR3 has 16 residues. In DNA, the CDR3 is TGTGCCAGCAGTCCGTTAGGTGGCCCCTCAGTCGACGAGCAGTACTTC. As protein: CASSPLGGPSVDEQYF. Filled out from reference TRBV28 and TRBJ2-7, the complete variable domain reads DVKVTQSSRYLVKRTGEKVFLECVQDMDHENMFWYRQDPGLGLRLIYFSYDVKMKEKGDIPEGYSVSREKKERFSLILESASTNQTSMYLCASSPLGGPSVDEQYFGPGTRLTVT.

A few counts support this clone. This rearrangement joins TRBV6-5 to TRBJ2-1, with 9 positions matching TRBD1. The CDR3 totals 12 residues. Germline CDR1 is MNHEY and CDR2 is SVGAGI. Trimming cost V 8 bases and J 7 bases; bases outside gene matches: 3. The CDR3 sequence: CASRDRANEQFF. The CDR3 region has the DNA TGTGCCAGCCGGGACAGGGCTAATGAGCAGTTCTTC.

In DNA form, the CDR3 reads TGTGCCAGCAGCTCTACAAGGTGGGACAGGGGCGACGAGCAGTACTTC. Amino acid sequence: CASSSTRWDRGDEQYF. J is TRBJ2-7 and V is TRBV7-9; the match to TRBD1 covers 10 bases. The J segment lost 5 bases and the V segment lost 4 bases, leaving 11 bases of the junction unmatched. CDR1 SEHNR and CDR2 FQNEAQ come from the germline V gene (reference sequence). The CDR3 covers 16 residues. The whole variable domain, remainder taken from reference TRBV7-9 and TRBJ2-7, is DTGVSQNPRHKITKRGQNVTFRCDPISEHNRLYWYRQTLGQGPEFLTYFQNEAQLEKSRLLSDRFSAERPKGSFSTLEIQRTEQGDSAMYLCASSSTRWDRGDEQYFGPGTRLTVT.

The rearrangement uses TRBV4-3 and TRBJ2-7; possible D gene TRBD2, 5 bases. The V end was cut by 1 base, the J end by 2 bases, with 9 bases between. Germline CDR1 is LGHNA and CDR2 is YSLEER. CDR3 length equals 14 residues. CDR3 protein: CASSQAVGAYEQYF. The CDR3 DNA reads as TGCGCCAGCAGCCAAGCCGTGGGAGCCTACGAGCAGTACTTC.

Here the CDR3 DNA reads TGTGCCAGCAGTTTATACCCCCGGGACAGGGGGCTCTACGAGCAGTACTTC. Protein sequence: CASSLYPRDRGLYEQYF. The V call is TRBV28, the J call TRBJ2-7, with 12 positions matching TRBD1. Per germline, CDR1 MDHEN and CDR2 SYDVKM. V shed 1 base and J 3 bases; nucleotides not matched to a gene: 7. The CDR3 extends over 17 amino acids.

The chain couples TRBV30 to TRBJ2-2; D possibly corresponds to TRBD2 (5 bases). The V end lost 2 bases, the J end lost 3 bases, and 13 bases lay between the germline ends. Germline V lookup: CDR1 GTSNPN, CDR2 SVGIG (reference sequence). There are 15 residues in the CDR3. CDR3 in DNA: TGTGCCTGGAGTCTGGGAGACACACACACCGGGGAGCTGTTTTTT. This sequence encodes CAWSLGDTHTGELFF.

The rearrangement uses TRBV2 and TRBJ1-2, with unresolved D. Deletions cut 1 base from V and 6 bases from J, with 6 bases between. The CDR3 has 12 residues. Looked up from germline, CDR1 is SNHLY and CDR2 is FYNNEI. CDR3 region: CASSEGQNGYTF. CDR3 nucleotide sequence: TGTGCCAGCAGTGAAGGGCAAAATGGCTACACCTTC. Variable domain in full (rest from reference TRBV2 and TRBJ1-2): EPEVTQTPSHQVTQMGQEVILRCVPISNHLYFYWYRQILGQKVEFLVSFYNNEISEKSEIFDDQFSVERPDGSNFTLKIRSTKLEDSAMYFCASSEGQNGYTFGSGTRLTVV.

This chain links TRBV27 with TRBJ2-7; the D call may be TRBD1 or TRBD2 (5 bases each). Germline V gene sequence: CDR1 MNHEY, CDR2 SMNVEV (reference sequence). The CDR3 is 14 amino acids. The germline V and J ends were trimmed by 2 bases and 4 bases, with 12 bases remaining between them. The CDR3 nucleotides are TGTGCCAGCAGTTTAAGAGGGGTTAAGTACGAGCAGTACTTC. Amino acid sequence: CASSLRGVKYEQYF.

This chain uses TRBV27 with TRBJ1-5; D gene ambiguous. Germline CDR1 MNHEY, CDR2 SMNVEV (reference sequence). Trimming cost V 5 bases and J 4 bases, with 15 bases left between them. The CDR3 has 15 residues. The CDR3 region is CASSPWGTANQPQHF. The DNA of the CDR3 is TGTGCCAGCAGTCCATGGGGTACGGCGAATCAGCCCCAGCATTTT.

V usage is TRBV15 and J usage is TRBJ2-1, with a tentative D call TRBD2 (5 bases). The CDR3 covers 15 residues. Trimming pared 0 bases from V and 7 bases from J, leaving 13 bases between. Germline CDR1 and CDR2: LNHNV and YYDKDF (reference sequence). CDR3 loop: CATSRDVGPGNEQFF. The CDR3 DNA sequence: TGTGCCACCAGCAGAGACGTAGGACCGGGGAATGAGCAGTTCTTC.

This clone occurred once. This rearrangement joins TRBV9 to TRBJ2-7, with 9 positions matching TRBD2. The CDR3 consists of 17 residues. Germline assignment: CDR1 SGDLS and CDR2 YYNGEE. J gave up 3 bases and V 0 bases, and 10 bases lay outside the gene matches. The CDR3 region is CASSVGLAGAELYEQYF. The CDR3 DNA reads as TGTGCCAGCAGCGTAGGGTTAGCGGGAGCCGAACTCTACGAGCAGTACTTC.

The V and J genes are TRBV19 and TRBJ2-7, with TRBD2 matching 9 bases. Germline trimming cut 4 bases from V and 4 bases from J; bases unmatched to any gene: 8. This CDR3 has 15 residues. The germline V gene has CDR1 LNHDA and CDR2 SQIVND (reference sequence). CDR3 residues: CASSTIAGALYEQYF. The CDR3 DNA reads TGTGCCAGTAGTACAATAGCGGGAGCCTTGTACGAGCAGTACTTC.

J is TRBJ1-1 and V is TRBV6-5; maybe TRBD1 (6 bases). V gave up 7 bases and J gave up 4 bases, with 16 bases separating them. Germline V gene sequence: CDR1 MNHEY, CDR2 SVGAGI. This CDR3 contains 14 residues. The CDR3 DNA follows: TGTGCCAGCAAGAAACAGGGTGGTGTCACTGAAGCTTTCTTT. Its translation is CASKKQGGVTEAFF.

This chain connects TRBV28 to TRBJ1-2, with D unclear. CDR1 and CDR2 from the germline V gene are MDHEN and SYDVKM. Trimming took 4 bases from V and 6 from J, leaving 9 bases between them. The CDR3 has 12 amino acids. The CDR3 protein is CASSSPDHGYTF. The DNA for the CDR3 is TGTGCCAGCAGTTCCCCAGATCATGGCTACACCTTC.

This clone showed up just a few times. V and J are TRBV21-1 and TRBJ2-7. TRBV21-1 is a pseudogene locus. The length of the CDR3 is 11 residues. CDR3 in amino acids: CASRGIYEQYF. The CDR3 DNA sequence: TGTGCCAGCAGGGGAATCTACGAGCAGTACTTC.

The CDR3 protein is CASRDGGKLFF. For the CDR3, the DNA is TGTGCCAGCAGAGACGGGGGAAAACTGTTTTTT. This chain joins TRBV2 and TRBJ1-4; perhaps TRBD1 as D (5 bases). The CDR3 has 11 residues. The germline CDR1 and CDR2 sequences are SNHLY and FYNNEI. V was cut by 6 bases and J by 10 bases, with 9 bases left in between. The full variable domain, completed using reference TRBV2 and TRBJ1-4, is EPEVTQTPSHQVTQMGQEVILRCVPISNHLYFYWYRQILGQKVEFLVSFYNNEISEKSEIFDDQFSVERPDGSNFTLKIRSTKLEDSAMYFCASRDGGKLFFGSGTQLSVL.

V and J are TRBV9 and TRBJ2-3, with D perhaps matching TRBD1 (5 bases). The CDR3 extends over 14 amino acids. The germline CDR1 and CDR2 sequences are SGDLS and YYNGEE. V was clipped by 3 bases and J by 2 bases, with 10 bases between them. In DNA, the CDR3 is TGTGCCAGCAGCGGCGGACAAGTCACAGATACGCAGTATTTT. Protein sequence: CASSGGQVTDTQYF. Combining the CDR3 with reference TRBV9 and TRBJ2-3 gives the whole variable domain DSGVTQTPKHLITATGQRVTLRCSPRSGDLSVYWYQQSLDQGLQFLIQYYNGEERAKGNILERFSAQQFPDLHSELNLSSLELGDSALYFCASSGGQVTDTQYFGPGTRLTVL.

The chain carries TRBV5-1 and TRBJ1-1; tentatively, D is TRBD1 (6 bases). The germline V gene encodes CDR1 SGHRS and CDR2 YFSETQ. The CDR3 has 14 amino acids. Trimming removed 0 bases from V and 3 bases from J, with 9 bases in between. The CDR3 bases are TGCGCCAGCAGCTTGGCAGGGGAGGACACTGAAGCTTTCTTT. As protein: CASSLAGEDTEAFF.

This chain uses TRBV18 with TRBJ2-7; tentative D call: TRBD1 (5 bases). This CDR3 has 14 amino acids. V was shortened by 8 bases and J by 0 bases, with 14 bases between the two germline ends. The germline V gene encodes CDR1 KGHSH and CDR2 LQKENI. CDR3 sequence: CASGALENSYEQYF. The DNA of the CDR3 is TGTGCCAGCGGGGCATTGGAAAACTCCTACGAGCAGTACTTC. The full variable domain, rest sourced from reference TRBV18 and TRBJ2-7, is NAGVMQNPRHLVRRRGQEARLRCSPMKGHSHVYWYRQLPEEGLKFMVYLQKENIIDESGMPKERFSAEFPKEGPSILRIQQVVRGDSAAYFCASGALENSYEQYFGPGTRLTVT.

The CDR3 region has the DNA TGTGCCAGCAGTTTAAACAGCGCGGGAGAAAATACGCAGTATTTT. This sequence encodes CASSLNSAGENTQYF. J is TRBJ2-3 and V is TRBV27; 7 nucleotides match TRBD2. The CDR3 totals 15 residues. CDR1 and CDR2 (germline): MNHEY, SMNVEV (reference sequence). V dropped 2 bases and J dropped 7; count of bases not matched to a gene: 9.

The chain links TRBV27 to TRBJ2-1; D call uncertain. Germline CDR1 reads MNHEY; CDR2 reads SMNVEV (reference sequence). V was shortened by 5 bases and J by 8 bases, with 13 bases between the two germline ends. CDR3 length: 13 residues. Here the CDR3 DNA reads TGTGCCAGCAGTCCTCGGGTTTGGGATGAGCAGTTCTTC. This sequence encodes CASSPRVWDEQFF.

The genes are TRBV11-2 and TRBJ2-2; D not certain. Germline assignment: CDR1 SGHAT and CDR2 FQNNGV. V was pared by 0 bases and J by 7 bases, with 3 bases between. The CDR3 has 12 amino acids. CDR3 nucleotide sequence: TGTGCCAGCAGCTTAGATGGCGGGGAGCTGTTTTTT. Translating it yields CASSLDGGELFF.

The genes are TRBV27 and TRBJ2-1; 9 bases are a match to TRBD1. CDR3 length: 15 amino acids. CDR1 and CDR2 from the germline V gene are MNHEY and SMNVEV (reference sequence). Germline trimming cut 3 bases from V and 8 bases from J; bases unmatched to any gene: 8. CDR3 amino acids: CASSFVTGGGHEQFF. For the CDR3, the DNA is TGTGCCAGCAGTTTCGTGACAGGGGGTGGTCATGAGCAGTTCTTC.

This chain joins TRBV7-8 and TRBJ2-1; TRBD2 agrees at 8 bases. The CDR3 consists of 15 residues. V lost 5 bases and J lost 6; bases outside the gene matches: 9. Per the germline V gene, CDR1 is SGHVS and CDR2 is FQNEAQ. CDR3 in amino acids: CASSPRIAGFNEQFF. CDR3 DNA: TGTGCCAGCAGCCCCCGAATAGCGGGATTCAATGAGCAGTTCTTC.

V and J are TRBV5-1 and TRBJ2-7, with 11 bases lining up with TRBD1. The ends lost 4 bases at V and 7 bases at J; junction bases unmatched: 7. The CDR3 has 14 amino acids. CDR1 is SGHRS and CDR2 is YFSETQ in the germline V gene. CDR3 DNA: TGCGCCAGCAGCAGCGGGACAGGGGGGCTGGAGCAGTACTTC. Translating it yields CASSSGTGGLEQYF.